The source of this TCR beta chain is a study of cytomegalovirus exposure and HLA in healthy donors. Regarding the study as a whole: Association with HLA alleles at 0.05 false discovery rate was found for 16,951 TCR beta sequences in a later analysis.

With respect to this clone: The target antigen is unknown.

A multiplex PCR was run with 60 Vbeta primers and 13 Jbeta primers. Libraries were prepared by immunoSEQ multiplex PCR; TCRdb keeps only in-frame clonotypes and omits some of them. The table includes approximately 120,000 clones, roughly 85% detected once. This CDR3 contains 15 residues. V lost 4 bases and J lost 9; bases outside the gene matches: 9. Germline V lookup: CDR1 MGHRA, CDR2 YSYEKL. The clonotype originates from a man between 18 and 29 years old in good health and CMV-seropositive. Sequencing input: PBMCs. This sequence joins TRBV4-1 and TRBJ2-1, with 10 positions matching TRBD1. The CDR3 loop reads CASSPLGQGLGEQFF. As DNA, the CDR3 is TGCGCCAGCAGCCCGTTGGGACAGGGGCTCGGTGAGCAGTTCTTC.